These 10 T cell receptor beta chains originate from one sample sequenced in a study of neoadjuvant anti-PD-1 for oral cavity cancer (TCRdb year 2021). The protocol used for the library was the immunoSEQ multiplex PCR assay. TCRdb carries this immuneACCESS record with in-frame sequences only. Its versions omit some clonotypes, under half of them owing to an unresolved V gene in the studies checked, with the rest unexplained. The sample has some 15,000 clones on record, around 34% of them singletons. The ten largest account for 35% to 45% of the sample. The sample's time point label, decoded: after neoadjuvant nivolumab, at surgical resection. Material: tumor tissue, obtained after nivolumab (anti-PD-1) treatment. The receptors originated from a person between 35 and 79 years old with oral cavity squamous cell carcinoma.

This clone was seen only once. This CDR3 is CASSVVAYTDTEAFF. The DNA of the CDR3 is TGTGCCAGCAGCGTAGTCGCCTACACTGACACTGAAGCTTTCTTT. The rearrangement uses TRBV9 and TRBJ1-1; no firm D call. The germline V and J ends were trimmed by 0 bases and 3 bases, with 12 bases remaining between them. Per germline, CDR1 SGDLS and CDR2 YYNGEE. The CDR3 loop spans 15 amino acids.

The chain has TRBV5-1 and TRBJ2-7; TRBD1 aligns across 10 bases. From germline, CDR1 is SGHRS and CDR2 YFSETQ. The CDR3 runs to 15 residues. V lost 3 bases and J lost 3; bases outside the gene matches: 6. CDR3 amino acids: CASSSRTGGDYEQYF. CDR3 nucleotide sequence: TGCGCCAGCAGCTCGCGGACAGGGGGGGACTACGAGCAGTACTTC.

This clone has a single count. The chain is built from TRBV4-3 and TRBJ1-3; D gene unclear. Per germline, CDR1 LGHNA and CDR2 YSLEER. CDR3 size: 14 residues. Deletions cut 2 bases from V and 4 bases from J, with 9 bases between. As DNA, the CDR3 is TGCGCCAGCAGCCAACTAACGGAAGGAAACACCATATATTTT. It is translated as CASSQLTEGNTIYF.

The chain links TRBV6-5 to TRBJ2-7; D might be TRBD2 (7 bases). The V end lost 5 bases, the J end lost 6 bases, and 17 bases lay between the germline ends. Germline V gene sequence: CDR1 MNHEY, CDR2 SVGAGI. The CDR3 has 14 amino acids. The DNA of the CDR3 is TGTGCCAGCAGTCCTGACGGGGGGCCCCTCGAGCAGTACTTC. Protein sequence: CASSPDGGPLEQYF.

The chain employs TRBV9 and TRBJ1-3; TRBD1 aligns across 8 bases. CDR1 and CDR2 from the germline V gene are SGDLS and YYNGEE. Unmatched junction bases numbered 9, after V lost 0 bases and J lost 4 bases. The CDR3 covers 17 residues. CDR3 nucleotides: TGTGCCAGCAGCGTAGGGACAGGGACCCTCGCAGGAAACACCATATATTTT. This codes for CASSVGTGTLAGNTIYF.

There are a few counts of this clone. The V and J genes are TRBV6-1 and TRBJ1-3; 7 nucleotides match TRBD1. V lost 3 bases to trimming and J lost 2 bases; unmatched junction nucleotides: 4. The CDR3 is 15 residues long. CDR1 is MNHNS, CDR2 SASEGT, per germline. CDR3 in amino acids: CASSDWGTAGNTIYF. CDR3 coding DNA: TGTGCCAGCAGTGACTGGGGGACAGCTGGAAACACCATATATTTT.

The rearrangement links TRBV5-1 to TRBJ1-6; 9 bases map to TRBD1. Unmatched junction bases numbered 8, after V lost 3 bases and J lost 7 bases. The CDR3 loop spans 16 amino acids. The germline gives CDR1 SGHRS, CDR2 YFSETQ. The CDR3 here is CASSSQTGGINSPLHF. CDR3 coding DNA: TGCGCCAGCAGCTCCCAGACAGGGGGGATAAATTCACCCCTCCACTTT.

V gene TRBV6-1 combines with J gene TRBJ2-2, with D perhaps TRBD1 or TRBD2 (5 bases each). V was pared by 6 bases and J by 1 base, with 12 bases between. Per germline, CDR1 MNHNS and CDR2 SASEGT. This CDR3 region has 15 residues. The CDR3 reads CASRTPGRNTGELFF. The CDR3 nucleotides read TGTGCCAGCAGGACCCCAGGGAGGAACACCGGGGAGCTGTTTTTT.

This clone came up a few times. The gene calls are TRBV7-2 and TRBJ1-1, with D possibly being TRBD1 (6 bases). CDR1 is SGHTA, CDR2 FQGNSA, per germline. CDR3 length: 15 residues. The V gene lost 5 bases and the J gene lost 7 bases, with 20 bases spanning the gap. CDR3 region: CASSPVTSGAGEAFF. DNA of the CDR3: TGTGCCAGCAGCCCAGTAACGTCGGGGGCTGGTGAAGCTTTCTTT.

As concerns this clone: Relative to the germline gene, one junction end is altered; a read error may explain this. This rearrangement joins TRBV2 to TRBJ1-2, with TRBD1 matching 7 bases. The CDR3 sequence is 10 residues long. CDR1 is SNHLY, CDR2 FYNNEI, per germline. The CDR3 DNA sequence: TGTGCCAGCGGTGACAGGGCCCGAACCTTC. Translation gives CASGDRARTF.